The 32 T cell receptor beta chains listed next were all sequenced from one sample in a study of persistence of HIV-infected CD4 T cells. The antigens these receptors bind are not known. The libraries were made with immunoSEQ version 4 in survey mode. The data were produced by immunoSEQ multiplex PCR, yet TCRdb's version contains in-frame clones alone and is incomplete. The sample yields about 33,000 clones, about 80% seen once. Stimulation used about 9.5 ug/mL lysate from CMV-infected fibroblasts. CD40L/CD69 double-negative CD45RO-high memory CD4+ T cells were collected. The material sequenced was CD4+ T cells sorted from PBMCs after approximately 20-hour stimulation, taken from a patient who received antiretroviral therapy. The receptor set was obtained from an adult woman with HIV who was CMV-seropositive.

The chain is built from TRBV7-2 and TRBJ2-5; possible D gene TRBD2, 5 bases. This CDR3 has 15 amino acids. Trimming took 2 bases from V and 2 from J, leaving 12 bases between them. The germline CDR1 and CDR2 sequences are SGHTA and FQGNSA. The CDR3 here is CASSLSPGMQETQYF. The CDR3, as DNA: TGTGCCAGCAGCTTAAGCCCCGGGATGCAAGAGACCCAGTACTTC.

This chain links TRBV28 with TRBJ1-1, with D hard to call. The V end lost 5 bases, the J end lost 0 bases, and 13 bases lay between the germline ends. Germline-derived CDR1 and CDR2 are MDHEN and SYDVKM. The CDR3 extends over 15 amino acids. The CDR3 sequence is CASSLYPNLNTEAFF. Here the CDR3 DNA reads TGTGCCAGCAGTCTTTACCCTAACTTGAACACTGAAGCTTTCTTT.

V is TRBV19 and J is TRBJ1-5; 12 nucleotides align to TRBD1. CDR1 LNHDA and CDR2 SQIVND come from the germline V gene (reference sequence). The CDR3 loop spans 16 amino acids. V lost 1 base and J lost 7; bases outside the gene matches: 5. In nucleotides, the CDR3 is TGTGCCAGTAGTATAGGGGGACAGGGGGCAGGGCAGCCCCAGCATTTT. Translation gives CASSIGGQGAGQPQHF.

This clone was recorded once. V is TRBV7-2 and J is TRBJ1-1; 9 nucleotides agree with TRBD1. The CDR3 runs 16 residues. Germline V gene sequence: CDR1 SGHTA, CDR2 FQGNSA. The J segment lost 5 bases and the V segment lost 5 bases, leaving 12 bases of the junction unmatched. The CDR3 loop reads CASSQGQGWGYTEAFF. DNA for the CDR3: TGTGCCAGCAGCCAAGGACAGGGGTGGGGTTATACTGAAGCTTTCTTT. Full variable domain (outside the CDR3, taken from reference TRBV7-2 and TRBJ1-1): GAGVSQSPSNKVTEKGKDVELRCDPISGHTALYWYRQSLGQGLEFLIYFQGNSAPDKSGLPSDRFSAERTGGSVSTLTIQRTQQEDSAVYLCASSQGQGWGYTEAFFGQGTRLTVV.

The V gene is TRBV28, the J gene TRBJ2-2, with 10 bases aligning to TRBD1. The germline CDR1 and CDR2 sequences are MDHEN and SYDVKM. This CDR3 has 15 residues. Germline trimming cut 5 bases from V and 6 bases from J; bases unmatched to any gene: 6. The CDR3 nucleotides are TGTGCCAGCAGTCTGACAGGGGGCTCGGCCGGGGAGCTGTTTTTT. Its translation is CASSLTGGSAGELFF.

CDR3 bases: TGCAGCGTTGGCAACGGACTTAACACTGAAGCTTTCTTT. Translating it yields CSVGNGLNTEAFF. This chain uses TRBV29-1 with TRBJ1-1; D gene ambiguous. This CDR3 spans 13 amino acids. CDR1 SQVTM and CDR2 ANQGSEA come from the germline V gene. Deletions cut 4 bases from V and 2 bases from J, with 11 bases between.

The chain couples TRBV10-3 to TRBJ1-1, with TRBD1 matching 7 bases. Germline V gives CDR1 ENHRY, CDR2 SYGVKD. V lost 0 bases, J lost 6 bases, and 7 bases stayed unmatched. The CDR3 runs 15 residues. CDR3 DNA: TGTGCCATCAGTGAGTCGGGGACAGTTAGTGCTGAAGCTTTCTTT. Residues: CAISESGTVSAEAFF.

A word on this clone: At one of its ends the junction is not consistent with the germline gene, which may arise from a read error. V usage is TRBV10-2 and J usage is TRBJ2-5; no clear D gene. The CDR3 has 12 amino acids. CDR1 is WSHSY, CDR2 SAAADI, per germline. CDR3 in DNA: TGCGCGAGCATGGGTAGAGGAGAGACCCAGTACTTC. Translating gives CASMGRGETQYF.

This clone was found a few times. This chain joins TRBV28 and TRBJ1-5; D might be TRBD1 (6 bases). The germline gives CDR1 MDHEN, CDR2 SYDVKM. This CDR3 is built from 17 residues. The V end lost 5 bases, the J end lost 0 bases, and 17 bases lay between the germline ends. Here the CDR3 reads CASSALTGGYSNQPQHF. The CDR3 region has the DNA TGTGCCAGCAGTGCCCTGACAGGAGGATATAGCAATCAGCCCCAGCATTTT.

The CDR3 here is CASLRGGIGNTEAFF. CDR3 sequence (DNA): TGTGCCAGCTTGAGAGGGGGGATCGGGAACACTGAAGCTTTCTTT. J is TRBJ1-1 and V is TRBV5-8; possibly TRBD1 for D (6 bases). The CDR3 totals 15 residues. Deletions cut 7 bases from V and 1 base from J, with 17 bases between. Germline V lookup: CDR1 SGHTS, CDR2 YDEGEE.

The chain joins TRBV2 to TRBJ1-5, with D possibly TRBD1 on 5 matching bases. The CDR3 length is 13 residues. Germline V gene sequence: CDR1 SNHLY, CDR2 FYNNEI. Between the trimmed V and J ends, which lost 5 bases and 7 bases, there was a span of 12 bases. CDR3: CASSNRIGQPQHF. DNA of the CDR3: TGTGCCAGCAGTAACAGGATCGGGCAGCCCCAGCATTTT.

This chain connects TRBV29-1 to TRBJ2-6; no definite D call. The germline CDR1 and CDR2 sequences are SQVTM and ANQGSEA. Trimming removed 3 bases at V and 0 bases at J, with 6 bases between. The length of the CDR3 is 14 residues. The chain's CDR3 is CSVDRGSGANVLTF. In DNA form, the CDR3 reads TGCAGCGTTGACCGCGGCTCTGGGGCCAACGTCCTGACTTTC.

The chain links TRBV19 to TRBJ1-2, with TRBD1 matching 9 bases. Per the germline V gene, CDR1 is LNHDA and CDR2 is SQIVND (reference sequence). This CDR3 is 14 amino acids long. V lost 5 bases and J lost 8; bases outside the gene matches: 9. The CDR3 DNA reads TGTGCCAGTAGTCCTTCGGGACAGGGTGGCGGCTACACCTTC. It yields the protein CASSPSGQGGGYTF.

The J gene is TRBJ1-1, the V gene TRBV5-5; no definite D call. The germline gives CDR1 SGHKS, CDR2 YYEKEE (reference sequence). The V end was cut by 4 bases, the J end by 7 bases, with 11 bases between. The CDR3 sequence is 12 residues long. For the CDR3, the DNA is TGTGCCAGCAGCCCCACTCAGATTGAAGCTTTCTTT. This gives the protein CASSPTQIEAFF.

The chain links TRBV9 to TRBJ2-7; 7 positions match TRBD1. The V segment lost 9 bases and the J segment 3 bases; nucleotides outside the gene matches: 18. This CDR3 has 16 amino acids. CDR1 and CDR2 from the germline V gene are SGDLS and YYNGEE. The CDR3 loop reads CAKRRSLSGGLYEQYF. CDR3 sequence (DNA): TGTGCCAAACGACGTTCGCTGTCAGGGGGTCTCTACGAGCAGTACTTC. Using reference TRBV9 and TRBJ2-7 for the parts outside the CDR3, the full variable domain is DSGVTQTPKHLITATGQRVTLRCSPRSGDLSVYWYQQSLDQGLQFLIQYYNGEERAKGNILERFSAQQFPDLHSELNLSSLELGDSALYFCAKRRSLSGGLYEQYFGPGTRLTVT.

V and J are TRBV2 and TRBJ2-2; D perhaps matches TRBD2 (6 bases). V dropped 7 bases and J dropped 5 bases, with 17 bases sitting between them. Germline V gene lookup returns CDR1 SNHLY and CDR2 FYNNEI. The CDR3 extends over 15 amino acids. The CDR3 protein is CASKRRDFGTGELFF. The CDR3 DNA follows: TGTGCCAGCAAAAGGAGGGATTTCGGGACCGGGGAGCTGTTTTTT.

Written as DNA, the CDR3 is TGTGCCAGCAGTGACAGGGGGCAGGTCCTGTTTTTT. Translating it yields CASSDRGQVLFF. The V and J genes are TRBV6-1 and TRBJ1-4; 8 positions match TRBD1. This CDR3 has 12 amino acids. Germline CDR1 reads MNHNS; CDR2 reads SASEGT. With V trimmed by 3 bases and J by 14 bases, 5 bases remained unmatched.

The J gene is TRBJ1-2, the V gene TRBV20-1; D is undetermined. Trimming shortened V by 3 bases and J by 2 bases, and 7 bases separated the two germline ends. Germline CDR1 DFQATT, CDR2 SNEGSKA (reference sequence). The CDR3 consists of 12 residues. The CDR3 bases are TGCAGTGCTAGTACCGGGAACTATGGCTACACCTTC. Translation: CSASTGNYGYTF.

This clone was seen just once. The chain joins TRBV6-2 or TRBV6-3 to TRBJ1-1; no firm D call. V was trimmed by 0 bases and J by 4 bases, leaving 9 bases between them. This CDR3 comprises 14 residues. Germline V gives CDR1 MNHEY, CDR2 SVGEGT. This CDR3 is CASSYSFGSTEAFF. In DNA form, the CDR3 reads TGTGCCAGCAGTTACTCGTTCGGGTCCACTGAAGCTTTCTTT.

V is TRBV21-1 and J is TRBJ2-7; the table names TRBD1, a call not compared with the DNA. TRBV21-1 is deemed a pseudogene. This CDR3 region has 17 residues. The CDR3, as DNA: TGTGCCAGCAGCAAAGTTTGCCGTGGACAGGGAAAATACGAGCAGTACTTC. Its translation: CASSKVCRGQGKYEQYF.

The gene calls are TRBV29-1 and TRBJ2-5; TRBD2 might be the D (7 bases). Germline CDR1 SQVTM, CDR2 ANQGSEA. Deletions cut 4 bases from V and 4 bases from J, with 16 bases between. The length of the CDR3 is 14 residues. Here the CDR3 DNA reads TGCAGCGTTGGGCTCCCCGGGGGGCGAGAGACCCAGTACTTC. It yields the protein CSVGLPGGRETQYF.

This clone has only one observation. This chain connects TRBV11-3 to TRBJ2-1; 7 bases agree with TRBD2. Per the germline V gene, CDR1 is SGHNT and CDR2 is YENEEA. CDR3 length: 16 amino acids. With 1 base clipped from V and 5 bases from J, the junction kept 8 bases outside the gene matches. DNA for the CDR3: TGTGCCAGCAGCTTAGGTCGCGGGAGTGTCCACAATGAGCAGTTCTTC. Amino acids: CASSLGRGSVHNEQFF.

This clone was seen a handful of times. The same CDR3 is also encoded by other DNA sequences in this sample. The chain combines TRBV29-1 with TRBJ1-1; D unclear. CDR1 is SQVTM, CDR2 ANQGSEA, per germline. The CDR3 spans 13 residues. The V end lost 2 bases, the J end lost 1 base, and 8 bases lay between the germline ends. CDR3 amino acids: CSVERQKNTEAFF. Written as DNA, the CDR3 is TGCAGCGTTGAACGACAAAAGAACACTGAAGCTTTCTTT.

V and J are TRBV19 and TRBJ1-1, with D perhaps TRBD1 (5 bases). With 5 bases removed from V and 1 base from J, the gap between germline ends came to 11 bases. The V gene's germline CDR1 is LNHDA and CDR2 SQIVND (reference sequence). The CDR3 loop spans 14 amino acids. The CDR3 DNA is TGTGCCAGTAGTTATCTCCAGGGGAACACTGAAGCTTTCTTT. Encoded protein: CASSYLQGNTEAFF.

This chain uses TRBV20-1 with TRBJ2-1, with a weak D call TRBD1 (6 bases). The V and J ends lost 3 bases and 7 bases respectively, with 28 bases between them. The CDR3 is 18 residues long. Per the germline V gene, CDR1 is DFQATT and CDR2 is SNEGSKA (reference sequence). CDR3 region: CSASGPTRTVGFVNEQFF. CDR3 in DNA: TGCAGTGCTAGTGGGCCCACTCGGACAGTAGGTTTTGTTAATGAGCAGTTCTTC.

This chain joins TRBV27 and TRBJ2-1; 7 nucleotides match TRBD2. The ends lost 6 bases at V and 3 bases at J; junction bases unmatched: 8. The CDR3 totals 15 residues. Germline loops: CDR1 MNHEY, CDR2 SMNVEV (reference sequence). In nucleotides, the CDR3 is TGTGCCAGCAGCAGCGAGTGGGACTACTACAATGAGCAGTTCTTC. This codes for CASSSEWDYYNEQFF.

CDR3 residues: CASSLSPAYEQYF. CDR3 DNA: TGTGCCAGCAGCTTAAGTCCAGCCTACGAGCAGTACTTC. The chain has TRBV7-3 and TRBJ2-7; D gene ambiguous. The ends were cut back, 1 base at V and 2 bases at J, with 6 bases in the middle. Germline-derived CDR1 and CDR2 are SGHTA and FQGTGA. The CDR3 has 13 amino acids.

This clone has just a few counts. The V and J genes are TRBV15 and TRBJ2-3, with TRBD2 matching over 16 bases. Germline CDR1 LNHNV, CDR2 YYDKDF (reference sequence). The V segment lost 3 bases and the J segment 0 bases; nucleotides outside the gene matches: 9. CDR3 length equals 20 residues. CDR3 in amino acids: CATSRGLAGGPKGSTDTQYF. The DNA for the CDR3 is TGTGCCACCAGCAGGGGACTAGCGGGAGGGCCTAAGGGTAGCACAGATACGCAGTATTTT.

The chain joins TRBV5-1 to TRBJ2-1, with 11 bases fitting TRBD2. The CDR3 is 16 residues long. V was pared by 1 base and J by 3 bases, with 3 bases of the junction left unmatched. Germline values: CDR1 SGHRS, CDR2 YFSETQ. CDR3 in DNA: TGCGCCAGCAGCTTGCCACTAGCGGGAGACTACAATGAGCAGTTCTTC. It yields the protein CASSLPLAGDYNEQFF.

This clone was observed once. The chain links TRBV5-4 to TRBJ2-5; no clear D. This CDR3 comprises 14 residues. In germline, CDR1 is SGHNT, CDR2 YYREEE (reference sequence). Trimming pared 1 base from V and 2 bases from J, leaving 9 bases between. The CDR3 sequence: CASSLRTDQETQYF. CDR3 sequence (DNA): TGTGCCAGCAGCTTGAGGACCGATCAAGAGACCCAGTACTTC.

The chain links TRBV9 to TRBJ1-1, with D hard to call. CDR3 length: 13 residues. In germline, CDR1 is SGDLS, CDR2 YYNGEE. The V end lost 3 bases, the J end lost 1 base, and 7 bases lay between the germline ends. CDR3 bases: TGTGCCAGCAGCGCTGCCCCGAACACTGAAGCTTTCTTT. Translated, it gives CASSAAPNTEAFF.

V and J are TRBV18 and TRBJ2-3; 8 bases line up with TRBD1. The V gene end was trimmed by 6 bases and the J gene end by 5 bases; junction bases not matched to a gene: 34. The CDR3 extends over 23 amino acids. Germline CDR1 and CDR2: KGHSH and LQKENI. The CDR3 DNA reads TGTGCCAGCTCCCGATATTCCGGGACAGGCTACGAACTCTTAAATGGGGGGCAAGATACGCAGTATTTT. The encoded protein is CASSRYSGTGYELLNGGQDTQYF. Supplemented by reference TRBV18 and TRBJ2-3, the full variable domain reads NAGVMQNPRHLVRRRGQEARLRCSPMKGHSHVYWYRQLPEEGLKFMVYLQKENIIDESGMPKERFSAEFPKEGPSILRIQQVVRGDSAAYFCASSRYSGTGYELLNGGQDTQYFGPGTRLTVL.